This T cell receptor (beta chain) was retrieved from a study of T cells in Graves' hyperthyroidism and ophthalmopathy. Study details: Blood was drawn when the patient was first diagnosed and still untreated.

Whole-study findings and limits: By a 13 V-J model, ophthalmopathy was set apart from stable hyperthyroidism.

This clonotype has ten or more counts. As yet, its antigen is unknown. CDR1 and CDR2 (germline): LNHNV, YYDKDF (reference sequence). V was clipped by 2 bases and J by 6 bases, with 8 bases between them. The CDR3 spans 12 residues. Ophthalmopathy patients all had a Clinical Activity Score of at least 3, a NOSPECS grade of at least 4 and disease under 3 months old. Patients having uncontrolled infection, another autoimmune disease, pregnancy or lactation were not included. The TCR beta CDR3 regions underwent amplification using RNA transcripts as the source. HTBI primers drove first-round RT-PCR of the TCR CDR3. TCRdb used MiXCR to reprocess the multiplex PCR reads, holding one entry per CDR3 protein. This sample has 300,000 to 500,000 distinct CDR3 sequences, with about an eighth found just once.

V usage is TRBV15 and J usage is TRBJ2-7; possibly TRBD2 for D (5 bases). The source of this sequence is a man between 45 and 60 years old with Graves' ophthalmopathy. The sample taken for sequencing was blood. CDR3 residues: CATSRNGVEQYF. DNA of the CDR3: TGTGCCACCAGCAGAAACGGGGTCGAGCAGTACTTC.